This TCR beta chain was identified in a study of T cell responses to AZD1222 COVID-19 vaccine. The study, taken as a whole, reports: The donors showed a predominance of white British ancestry and of females, with possible underestimation of clonal diversity.

Trimming stripped 1 base from V and 7 bases from J, with 7 bases between. In germline, CDR1 is SGHNT, CDR2 YENEEA. This CDR3 spans 12 amino acids. Libraries were prepared by immunoSEQ multiplex PCR; TCRdb keeps only in-frame clonotypes and omits some of them. The sample has about 84,000 clones, approximately 85% seen once. As to this clone: The antigen is not known.

This receptor was taken from an adult who received the AZD1222 COVID-19 vaccine. The input for sequencing was peripheral blood, taken 28 days after the second AZD1222 dose. The genes are TRBV11-3 and TRBJ1-2; D not resolved. This chain's CDR3 is CASSLAEAGYTF. The CDR3 DNA sequence: TGTGCCAGCAGCTTAGCCGAAGCTGGCTACACCTTC.